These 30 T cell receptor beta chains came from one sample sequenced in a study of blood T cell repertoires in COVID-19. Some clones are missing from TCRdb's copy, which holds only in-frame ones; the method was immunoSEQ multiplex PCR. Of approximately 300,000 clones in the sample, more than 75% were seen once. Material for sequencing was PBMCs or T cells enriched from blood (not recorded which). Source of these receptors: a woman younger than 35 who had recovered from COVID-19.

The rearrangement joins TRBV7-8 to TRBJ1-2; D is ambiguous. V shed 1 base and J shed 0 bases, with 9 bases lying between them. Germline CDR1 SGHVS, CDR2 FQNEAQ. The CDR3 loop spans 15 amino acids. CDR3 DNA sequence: TGTGCCAGCAGCTTAGAGAGGACTTCTAACTATGGCTACACCTTC. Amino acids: CASSLERTSNYGYTF.

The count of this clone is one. The CDR3: CASSLYSMEEKLFF. DNA for the CDR3: TGTGCCAGCAGCCTGTATTCAATGGAGGAAAAACTGTTTTTT. The chain couples TRBV7-2 to TRBJ1-4; D is unresolved. The CDR3 sequence is 14 residues long. CDR1 SGHTA and CDR2 FQGNSA come from the germline V gene. V was shortened by 5 bases and J by 8 bases, with 15 bases between the two germline ends.

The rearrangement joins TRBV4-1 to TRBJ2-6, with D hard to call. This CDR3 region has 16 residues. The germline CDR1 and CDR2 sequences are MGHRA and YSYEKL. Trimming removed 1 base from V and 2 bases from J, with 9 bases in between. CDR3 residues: CASSQAGPPGANVLTF. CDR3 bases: TGCGCCAGCAGCCAAGCTGGCCCCCCTGGGGCCAACGTCCTGACTTTC.

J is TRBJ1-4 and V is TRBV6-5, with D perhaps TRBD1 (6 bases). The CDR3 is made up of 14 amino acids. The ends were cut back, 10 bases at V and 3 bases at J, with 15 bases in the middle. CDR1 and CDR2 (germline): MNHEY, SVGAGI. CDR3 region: CATQSRGSNEKLFF. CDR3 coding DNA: TGTGCCACCCAGAGCAGGGGTTCTAATGAAAAACTGTTTTTT.

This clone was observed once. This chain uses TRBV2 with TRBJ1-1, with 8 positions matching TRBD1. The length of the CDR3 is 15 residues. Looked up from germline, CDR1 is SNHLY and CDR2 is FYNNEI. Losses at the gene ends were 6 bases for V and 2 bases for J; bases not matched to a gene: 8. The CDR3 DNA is TGTGCCAGCAGAGTGGACAGGGTGGGAAACACTGAAGCTTTCTTT. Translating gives CASRVDRVGNTEAFF. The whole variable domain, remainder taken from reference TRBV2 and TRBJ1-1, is EPEVTQTPSHQVTQMGQEVILRCVPISNHLYFYWYRQILGQKVEFLVSFYNNEISEKSEIFDDQFSVERPDGSNFTLKIRSTKLEDSAMYFCASRVDRVGNTEAFFGQGTRLTVV.

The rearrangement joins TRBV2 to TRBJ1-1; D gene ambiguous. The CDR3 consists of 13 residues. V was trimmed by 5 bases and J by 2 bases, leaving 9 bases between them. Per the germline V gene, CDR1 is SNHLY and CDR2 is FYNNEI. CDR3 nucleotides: TGTGCCAGCAGTCCCAGGTTTAACACTGAAGCTTTCTTT. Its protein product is CASSPRFNTEAFF.

The CDR3 here is CASSLVTSGATEAFF. The CDR3 DNA is TGTGCCAGCAGCTTAGTGACCAGCGGGGCCACTGAAGCTTTCTTT. The chain carries TRBV11-2 and TRBJ1-1, with D perhaps matching TRBD1 (5 bases). Trimming removed 1 base from V and 4 bases from J, with 13 bases in between. The CDR3 runs 15 residues. The germline CDR1 and CDR2 sequences are SGHAT and FQNNGV.

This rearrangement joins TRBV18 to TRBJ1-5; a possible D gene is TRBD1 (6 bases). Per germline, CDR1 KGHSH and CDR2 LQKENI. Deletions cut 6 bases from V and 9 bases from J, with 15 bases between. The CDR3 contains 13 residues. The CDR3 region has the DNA TGTGCCAGCTCCGCAGGGGCACCGGGGCCCCAGCATTTT. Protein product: CASSAGAPGPQHF.

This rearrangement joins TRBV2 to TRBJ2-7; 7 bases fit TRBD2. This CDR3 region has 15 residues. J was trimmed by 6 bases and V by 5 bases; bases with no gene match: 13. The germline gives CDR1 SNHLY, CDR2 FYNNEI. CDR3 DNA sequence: TGTGCCAGCAGTAAATCAGGGCTAGCGGATGGCGAGCAGTACTTC. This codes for CASSKSGLADGEQYF.

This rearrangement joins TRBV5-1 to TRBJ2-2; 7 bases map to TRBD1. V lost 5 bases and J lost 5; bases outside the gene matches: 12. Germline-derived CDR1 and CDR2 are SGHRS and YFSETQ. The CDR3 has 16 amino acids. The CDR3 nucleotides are TGCGCCAGCAGACCGGCCGGGACAGAGATTACCGGGGAGCTGTTTTTT. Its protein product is CASRPAGTEITGELFF. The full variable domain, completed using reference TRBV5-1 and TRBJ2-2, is KAGVTQTPRYLIKTRGQQVTLSCSPISGHRSVSWYQQTPGQGLQFLFEYFSETQRNKGNFPGRFSGRQFSNSRSEMNVSTLELGDSALYLCASRPAGTEITGELFFGEGSRLTVL.

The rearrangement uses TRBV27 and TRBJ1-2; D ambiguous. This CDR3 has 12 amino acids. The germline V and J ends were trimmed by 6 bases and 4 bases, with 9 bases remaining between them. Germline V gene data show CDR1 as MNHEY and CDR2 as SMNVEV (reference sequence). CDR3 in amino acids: CASSPAGYGYTF. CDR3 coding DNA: TGTGCCAGCAGCCCGGCAGGCTATGGCTACACCTTC.

This CDR3 reads CASSNRGWDTEAFF. CDR3 bases: TGCGCCAGCAGTAACAGGGGATGGGACACTGAAGCTTTCTTT. The chain links TRBV10-2 to TRBJ1-1, with TRBD1 identical over 7 bases. The CDR3 totals 14 residues. Germline V gives CDR1 WSHSY, CDR2 SAAADI. The V gene end was trimmed by 5 bases and the J gene end by 3 bases; junction bases not matched to a gene: 6.

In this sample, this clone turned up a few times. CDR3 sequence: CASSSGDAPLAGRETQYF. The CDR3 region has the DNA TGTGCCAGCAGCTCTGGAGATGCTCCTCTAGCGGGAAGGGAGACCCAGTACTTC. The chain couples TRBV11-2 to TRBJ2-5; TRBD2 matches at 9 bases. Germline-derived CDR1 and CDR2 are SGHAT and FQNNGV. Trimming removed 4 bases from V and 5 bases from J; junction bases left unmatched: 17. CDR3 size: 18 residues.

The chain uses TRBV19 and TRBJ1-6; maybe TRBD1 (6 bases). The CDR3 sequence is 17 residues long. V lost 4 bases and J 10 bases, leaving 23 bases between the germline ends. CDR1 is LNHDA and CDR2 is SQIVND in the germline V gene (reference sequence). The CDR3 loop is CASSRRTEVVRRSPLHF. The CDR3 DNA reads TGTGCCAGTAGTAGAAGGACAGAAGTAGTAAGGAGATCACCCCTCCACTTT.

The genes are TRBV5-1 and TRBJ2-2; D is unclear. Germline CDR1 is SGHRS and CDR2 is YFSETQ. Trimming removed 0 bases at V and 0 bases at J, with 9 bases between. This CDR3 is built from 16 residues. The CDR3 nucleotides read TGCGCCAGCAGCTTGGGTGCGTTCGCGAACACCGGGGAGCTGTTTTTT. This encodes CASSLGAFANTGELFF.

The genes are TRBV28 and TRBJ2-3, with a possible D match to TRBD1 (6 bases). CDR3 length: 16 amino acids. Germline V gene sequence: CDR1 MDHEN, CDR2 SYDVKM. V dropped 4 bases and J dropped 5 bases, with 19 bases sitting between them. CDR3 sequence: CASSSPPGRRGDTQYF. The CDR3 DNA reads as TGTGCCAGCAGTTCCCCCCCGGGACGCAGGGGAGATACGCAGTATTTT.

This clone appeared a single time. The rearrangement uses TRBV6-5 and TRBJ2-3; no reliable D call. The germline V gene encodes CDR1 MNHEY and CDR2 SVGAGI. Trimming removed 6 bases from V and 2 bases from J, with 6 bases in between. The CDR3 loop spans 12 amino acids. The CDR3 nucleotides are TGTGCCAGCAGGGAGACCACAGATACGCAGTATTTT. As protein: CASRETTDTQYF.

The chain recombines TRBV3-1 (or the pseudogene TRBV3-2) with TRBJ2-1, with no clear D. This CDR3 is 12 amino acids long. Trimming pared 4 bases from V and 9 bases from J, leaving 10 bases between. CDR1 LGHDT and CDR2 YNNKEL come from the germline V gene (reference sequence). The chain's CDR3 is CASSPPLGEQFF. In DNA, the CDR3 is TGTGCCAGCAGCCCCCCCCTAGGTGAGCAGTTCTTC.

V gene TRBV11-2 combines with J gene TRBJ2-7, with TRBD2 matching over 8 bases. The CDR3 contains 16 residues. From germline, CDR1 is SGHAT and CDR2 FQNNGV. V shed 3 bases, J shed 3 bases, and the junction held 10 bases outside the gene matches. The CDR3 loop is CASSLGYSGNRYEQYF. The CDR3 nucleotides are TGTGCCAGCAGCTTGGGGTATAGCGGGAATCGCTACGAGCAGTACTTC.

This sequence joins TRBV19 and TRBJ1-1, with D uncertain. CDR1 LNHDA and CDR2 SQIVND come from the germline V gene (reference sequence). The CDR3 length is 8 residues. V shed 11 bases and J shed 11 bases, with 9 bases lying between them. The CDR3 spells CASGAAFF. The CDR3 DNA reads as TGTGCCTCCGGAGCCGCTTTCTTT. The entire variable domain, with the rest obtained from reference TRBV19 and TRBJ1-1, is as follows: DGGITQSPKYLFRKEGQNVTLSCEQNLNHDAMYWYRQDPGQGLRLIYYSQIVNDFQKGDIAEGYSVSREKKESFPLTVTSAQKNPTAFYLCASGAAFFGQGTRLTVV.

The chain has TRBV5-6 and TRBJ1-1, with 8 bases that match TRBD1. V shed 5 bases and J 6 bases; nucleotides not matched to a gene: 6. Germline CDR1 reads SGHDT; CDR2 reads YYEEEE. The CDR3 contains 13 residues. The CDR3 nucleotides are TGTGCCAGCAGTCAAACAGGGGGGTCTGAAGCTTTCTTT. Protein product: CASSQTGGSEAFF.

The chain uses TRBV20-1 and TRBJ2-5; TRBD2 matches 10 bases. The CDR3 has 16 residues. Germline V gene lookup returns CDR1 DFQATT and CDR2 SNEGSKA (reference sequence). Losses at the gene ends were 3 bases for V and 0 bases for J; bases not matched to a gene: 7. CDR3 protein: CSASGLAEMYQETQYF. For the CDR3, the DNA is TGCAGTGCTAGTGGACTAGCGGAAATGTACCAAGAGACCCAGTACTTC.

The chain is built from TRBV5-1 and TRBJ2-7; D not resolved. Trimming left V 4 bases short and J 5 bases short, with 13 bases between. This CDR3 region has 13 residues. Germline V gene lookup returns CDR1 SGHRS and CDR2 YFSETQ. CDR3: CASSVAASNEQYF. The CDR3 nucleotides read TGCGCCAGCAGCGTTGCGGCTAGTAACGAGCAGTACTTC.

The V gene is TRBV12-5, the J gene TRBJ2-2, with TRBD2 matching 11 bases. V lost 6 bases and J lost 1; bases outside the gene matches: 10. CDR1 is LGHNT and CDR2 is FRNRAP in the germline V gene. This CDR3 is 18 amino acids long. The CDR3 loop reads CASGSLGLADRNTGELFF. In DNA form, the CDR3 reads TGTGCTAGTGGGAGCTTGGGACTAGCGGATAGGAACACCGGGGAGCTGTTTTTT.

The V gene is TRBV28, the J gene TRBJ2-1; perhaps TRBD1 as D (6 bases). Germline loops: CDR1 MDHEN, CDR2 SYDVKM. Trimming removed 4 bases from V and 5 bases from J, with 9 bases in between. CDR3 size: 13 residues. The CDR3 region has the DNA TGTGCCAGCAGTTCTCAGGGGAACAATGAGCAGTTCTTC. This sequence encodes CASSSQGNNEQFF. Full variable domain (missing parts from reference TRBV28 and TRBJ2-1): DVKVTQSSRYLVKRTGEKVFLECVQDMDHENMFWYRQDPGLGLRLIYFSYDVKMKEKGDIPEGYSVSREKKERFSLILESASTNQTSMYLCASSSQGNNEQFFGPGTRLTVL.

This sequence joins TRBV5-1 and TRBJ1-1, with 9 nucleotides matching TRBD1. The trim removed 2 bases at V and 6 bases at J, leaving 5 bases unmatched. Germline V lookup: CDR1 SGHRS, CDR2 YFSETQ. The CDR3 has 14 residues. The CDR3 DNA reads TGCGCCAGCAGCTTACCGGGACAGGGTGCTGAAGCTTTCTTT. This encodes CASSLPGQGAEAFF.

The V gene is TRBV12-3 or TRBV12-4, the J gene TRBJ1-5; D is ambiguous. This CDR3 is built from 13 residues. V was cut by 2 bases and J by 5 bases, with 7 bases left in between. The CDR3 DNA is TGTGCCAGCAGTTTATTGGCGGATCAGCCCCAGCATTTT. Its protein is CASSLLADQPQHF.

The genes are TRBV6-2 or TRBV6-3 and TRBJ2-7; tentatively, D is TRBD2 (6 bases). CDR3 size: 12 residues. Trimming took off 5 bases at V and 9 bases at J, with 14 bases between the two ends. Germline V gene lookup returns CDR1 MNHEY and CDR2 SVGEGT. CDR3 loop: CASSPGEWRQYF. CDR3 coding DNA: TGTGCCAGCAGTCCGGGAGAATGGCGGCAGTACTTC.

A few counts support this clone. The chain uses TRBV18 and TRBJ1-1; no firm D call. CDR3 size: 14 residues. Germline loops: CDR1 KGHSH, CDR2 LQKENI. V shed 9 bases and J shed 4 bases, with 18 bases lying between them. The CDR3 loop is CASRALVESTEAFF. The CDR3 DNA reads TGTGCCAGTCGAGCCCTGGTTGAGAGCACTGAAGCTTTCTTT.

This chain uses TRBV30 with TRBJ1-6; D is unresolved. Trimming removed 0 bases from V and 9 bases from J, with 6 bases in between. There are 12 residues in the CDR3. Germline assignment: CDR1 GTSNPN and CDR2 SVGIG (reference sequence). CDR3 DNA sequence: TGTGCCTGGAGTGTACCAGGTTCACCCCTCCACTTT. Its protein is CAWSVPGSPLHF.